The entry that follows covers one T cell receptor (beta chain) sequence. Antigen: not known. These data come from a study of metastatic and nonmetastatic thyroid tumors. Study-level background: For malignant and benign thyroid patients, tumor or nodule tissue and blood were the sources whose repertoires were compared. General observations from the study: In both blood and tumor samples, TCR beta diversity was reported significantly higher for malignant than benign nodules.

Per the original data handling: Differences in CDR3 between clinicopathological groups were drawn on to build a classifier intended to discriminate distant-metastatic papillary thyroid cancer patients. MiXCR reprocessed the PCR reads for TCRdb. These V and J calls rely on TCRdb rather than the paper's analysis. The table records about 18,000 clones, 34% of them present only once. Every patient was untreated before thyroid surgery. CDR3 size: 15 residues. V dropped 2 bases and J dropped 1; count of bases not matched to a gene: 4. Germline CDR1 is SGHRS and CDR2 is YFSETQ. Sequencing was performed on tumor tissue. The rearrangement uses TRBV5-1 and TRBJ2-3; 7 nucleotides match TRBD1. The sequence came from a male donor with papillary thyroid cancer or a benign thyroid nodule (not recorded which). Some clones in this sample may be carry-over from other donors' samples. CDR3 loop: CASSLGGWGTDTQYF. DNA for the CDR3: TGCGCCAGCAGCTTAGGGGGCTGGGGCACAGATACGCAGTATTTT.